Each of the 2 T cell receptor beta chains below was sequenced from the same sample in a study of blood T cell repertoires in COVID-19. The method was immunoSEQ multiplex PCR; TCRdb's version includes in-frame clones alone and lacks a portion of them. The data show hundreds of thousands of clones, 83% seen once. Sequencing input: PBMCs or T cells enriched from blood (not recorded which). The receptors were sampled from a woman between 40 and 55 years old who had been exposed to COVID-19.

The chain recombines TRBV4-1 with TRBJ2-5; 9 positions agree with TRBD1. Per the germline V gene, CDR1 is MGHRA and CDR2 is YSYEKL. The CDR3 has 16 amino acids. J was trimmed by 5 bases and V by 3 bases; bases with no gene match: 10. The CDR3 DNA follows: TGCGCCAGCAGCCATATCACAGGGGGCTTGGGGGAGACCCAGTACTTC. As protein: CASSHITGGLGETQYF.

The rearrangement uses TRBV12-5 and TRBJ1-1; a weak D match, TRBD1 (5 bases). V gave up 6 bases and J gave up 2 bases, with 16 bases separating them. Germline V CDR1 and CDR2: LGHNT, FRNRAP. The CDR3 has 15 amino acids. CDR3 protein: CASGWGRTPNTEAFF. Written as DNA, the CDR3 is TGTGCTAGTGGCTGGGGAAGGACACCCAACACTGAAGCTTTCTTT.